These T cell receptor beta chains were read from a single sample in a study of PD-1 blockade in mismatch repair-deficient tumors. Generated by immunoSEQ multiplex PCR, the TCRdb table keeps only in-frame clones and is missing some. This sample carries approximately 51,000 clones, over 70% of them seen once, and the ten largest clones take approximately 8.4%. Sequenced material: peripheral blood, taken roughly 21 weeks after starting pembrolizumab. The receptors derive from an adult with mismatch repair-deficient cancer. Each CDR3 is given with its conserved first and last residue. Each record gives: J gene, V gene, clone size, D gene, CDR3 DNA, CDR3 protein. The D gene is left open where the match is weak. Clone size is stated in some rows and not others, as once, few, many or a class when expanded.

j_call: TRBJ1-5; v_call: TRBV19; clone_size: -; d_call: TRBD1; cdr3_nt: TGTGCCAGTAGTATAGATCGAACAGGGGCTGGTCAGCCCCAGCATTTT; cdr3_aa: CASSIDRTGAGQPQHF
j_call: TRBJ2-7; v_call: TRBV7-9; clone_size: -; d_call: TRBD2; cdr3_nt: TGTGCCAGCAGCCACCCGGGGGGTAGCGTTTACGAGCAGTACTTC; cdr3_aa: CASSHPGGSVYEQYF
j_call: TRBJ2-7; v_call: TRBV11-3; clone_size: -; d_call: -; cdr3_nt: TGTGCCAGCAGCTTAGGGGGCCCAGGGGACTACGAGCAGTACTTC; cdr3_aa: CASSLGGPGDYEQYF
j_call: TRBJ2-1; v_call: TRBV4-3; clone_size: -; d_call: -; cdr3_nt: TGCGCCAGCAGCCAAGATATAGAGGGAGCGACCCAGTTCTTC; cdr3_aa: CASSQDIEGATQFF
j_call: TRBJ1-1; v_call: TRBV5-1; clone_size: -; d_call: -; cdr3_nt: TGCGCCAGCAGCTATGGGGATGAGTCCACTGAAGCTTTCTTT; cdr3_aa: CASSYGDESTEAFF
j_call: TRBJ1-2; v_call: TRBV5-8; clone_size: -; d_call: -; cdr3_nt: TGTGCCAGCAGCTTGGTACGGGGGGCAGGCGGCTACACCTTC; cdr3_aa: CASSLVRGAGGYTF
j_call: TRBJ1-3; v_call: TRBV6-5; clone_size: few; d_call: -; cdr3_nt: TGTGCCAGCAGTATGACAGGCTCTGGAAACACCATATATTTT; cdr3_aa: CASSMTGSGNTIYF
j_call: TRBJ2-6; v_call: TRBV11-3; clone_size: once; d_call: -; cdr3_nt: TGTGCCAGCAGCTTAGGTGGGGCCAACGTCCTGACTTTC; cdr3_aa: CASSLGGANVLTF
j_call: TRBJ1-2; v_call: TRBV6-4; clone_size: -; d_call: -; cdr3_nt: TGTGCCAGCAGGGATCGTCAGGGGATTAACTATGGCTACACCTTC; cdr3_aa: CASRDRQGINYGYTF
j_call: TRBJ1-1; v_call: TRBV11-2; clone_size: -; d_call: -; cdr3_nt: TGTGCCAGCAGCTTCCAGGCGGGGTCGATGAACACTGAAGCTTTCTTT; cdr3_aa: CASSFQAGSMNTEAFF
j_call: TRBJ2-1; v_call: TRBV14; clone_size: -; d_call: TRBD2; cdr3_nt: TGTGCCAGCAGCCAAGTTGGAAGCGGGAGTCTCCATGAGCAGTTCTTC; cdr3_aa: CASSQVGSGSLHEQFF
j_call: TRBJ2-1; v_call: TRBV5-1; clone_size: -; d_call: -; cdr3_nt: TGCGCCAGCAGCTTGGACGGGAGCTCCTACAATGAGCAGTTCTTC; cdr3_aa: CASSLDGSSYNEQFF
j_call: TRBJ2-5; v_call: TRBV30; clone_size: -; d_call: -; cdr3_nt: TGTGCCTGGAGTGGACCGGGTTTTGGGGAGACCCAGTACTTC; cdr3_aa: CAWSGPGFGETQYF
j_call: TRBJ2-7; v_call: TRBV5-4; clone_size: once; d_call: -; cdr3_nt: TGTGCCAGCAGCTTGGCAGCAGGCGAGCAGTACTTC; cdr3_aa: CASSLAAGEQYF
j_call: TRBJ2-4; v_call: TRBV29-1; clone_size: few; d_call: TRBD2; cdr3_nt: TGCAGCGTTGTAGGGCTAGCGGGTTGGGGTGGGGCCAAAAACATTCAGTACTTC; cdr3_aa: CSVVGLAGWGGAKNIQYF
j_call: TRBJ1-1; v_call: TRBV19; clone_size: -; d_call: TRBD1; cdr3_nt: TGTGCCAGTAGTGTGACAGGGGCCATGAACACTGAAGCTTTCTTT; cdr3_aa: CASSVTGAMNTEAFF
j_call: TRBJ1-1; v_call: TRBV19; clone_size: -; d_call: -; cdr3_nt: TGTGCCAGCTCCAGGAGGGGCGACACTGAAGCTTTCTTT; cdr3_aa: CASSRRGDTEAFF
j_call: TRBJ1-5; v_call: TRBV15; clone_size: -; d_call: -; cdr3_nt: TGTGCCACCAGCAGAGAGGGGGGGATGGGAAATCAGCCCCAGCATTTT; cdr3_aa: CATSREGGMGNQPQHF
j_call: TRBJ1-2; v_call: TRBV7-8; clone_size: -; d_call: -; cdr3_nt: TGTGCCAGCAGCTTAGTGGGGCGGGACGGACCATCTAACTATGGCTACACCTTC; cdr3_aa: CASSLVGRDGPSNYGYTF
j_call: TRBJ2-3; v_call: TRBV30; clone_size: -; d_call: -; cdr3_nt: TGTGCCTGGAATCCGACAGGGAGGGCAGATACGCAGTATTTT; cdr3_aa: CAWNPTGRADTQYF
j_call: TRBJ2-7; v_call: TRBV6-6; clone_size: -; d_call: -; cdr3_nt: TGTGCCAGCAGTTACGGCCTAAGGAGAACTCTCGAGCAGTACTTC; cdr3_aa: CASSYGLRRTLEQYF
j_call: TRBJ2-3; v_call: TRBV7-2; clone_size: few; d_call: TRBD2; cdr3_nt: TGTGCCAGCAGAGAGGCTAGCGGGAGCCCAGATACGCAGTATTTT; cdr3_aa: CASREASGSPDTQYF
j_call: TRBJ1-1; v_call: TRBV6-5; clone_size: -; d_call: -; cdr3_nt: TGTGCCAGCCTCTCCGGGGCGACAGCTTTCTTT; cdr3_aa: CASLSGATAFF
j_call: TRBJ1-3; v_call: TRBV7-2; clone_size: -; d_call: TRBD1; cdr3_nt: TGTGCCAGCAGCTCGTGGCGGGGGACAGGGTCATCTGGAAACACCATATATTTT; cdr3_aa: CASSSWRGTGSSGNTIYF
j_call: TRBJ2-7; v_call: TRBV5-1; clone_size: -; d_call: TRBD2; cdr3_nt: TGCGCCAGCAGCTTGGGGTCACTAGCGGGAGGCTCCTACGAGCAGTACTTC; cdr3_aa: CASSLGSLAGGSYEQYF
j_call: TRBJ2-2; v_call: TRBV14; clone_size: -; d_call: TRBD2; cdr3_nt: TGTGCCAGCAGCCAAGCCCAAGGGGCGGGAGCCGGGGAGCTGTTTTTT; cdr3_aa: CASSQAQGAGAGELFF
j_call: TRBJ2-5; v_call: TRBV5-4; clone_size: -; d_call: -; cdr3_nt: TGTGCCAGCAGCAGGGTTGGGGCCGTGGGGACCCAGTACTTC; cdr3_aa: CASSRVGAVGTQYF
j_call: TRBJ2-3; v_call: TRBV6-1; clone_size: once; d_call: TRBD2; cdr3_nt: TGTGCCAGCAGTGACCTAGCGGGAGGGAAAACAGATACGCAGTATTTT; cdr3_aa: CASSDLAGGKTDTQYF
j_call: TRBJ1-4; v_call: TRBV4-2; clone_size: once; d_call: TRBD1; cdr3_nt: TGTGCCAGCAGCCACCTTGACAGGGAAAGTAATGAAAAACTGTTTTTT; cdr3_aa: CASSHLDRESNEKLFF
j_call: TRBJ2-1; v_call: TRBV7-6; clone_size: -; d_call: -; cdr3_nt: TGTGCCAGCAGCTTAGACCCCCTCGGGCGGTCCTACAATGAGCAGTTCTTC; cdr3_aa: CASSLDPLGRSYNEQFF
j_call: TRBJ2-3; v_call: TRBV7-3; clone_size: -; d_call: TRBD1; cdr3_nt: TGTGCCAGCAGCTGGACAGGGGACCCTACAGATACGCAGTATTTT; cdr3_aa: CASSWTGDPTDTQYF
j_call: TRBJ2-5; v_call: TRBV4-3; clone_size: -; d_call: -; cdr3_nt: TGCGCCAGCAGCCAAGGGCAGGGGGGGGTACAAGAGACCCAGTACTTC; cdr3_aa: CASSQGQGGVQETQYF
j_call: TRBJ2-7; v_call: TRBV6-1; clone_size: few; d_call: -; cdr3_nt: TGTGCCAGCAGTGAAGCGCAGGGGTGGTTTGGGGAGCAGTACTTC; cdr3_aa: CASSEAQGWFGEQYF
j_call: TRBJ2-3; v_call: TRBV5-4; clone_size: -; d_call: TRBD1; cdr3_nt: TGTGCCAGCAGCCCCGACAGGGGTGGTGTTTCTTTCACAGATACGCAGTATTTT; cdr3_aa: CASSPDRGGVSFTDTQYF
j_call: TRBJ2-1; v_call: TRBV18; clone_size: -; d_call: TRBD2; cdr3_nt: TGTGCCAGCTCATATGGACTAGCGGGAGACAATGAGCAGTTCTTC; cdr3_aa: CASSYGLAGDNEQFF
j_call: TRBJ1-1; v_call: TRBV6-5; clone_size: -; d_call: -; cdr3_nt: TGTGCCAGCAGCAAGGGGACTGAAGCTTTCTTT; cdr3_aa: CASSKGTEAFF
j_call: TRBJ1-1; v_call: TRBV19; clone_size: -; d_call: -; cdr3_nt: TGTGCCAGTAGTATAGCTCTAACTGAAGCTTTCTTT; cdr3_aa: CASSIALTEAFF
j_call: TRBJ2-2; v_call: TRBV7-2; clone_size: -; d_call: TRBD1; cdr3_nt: TGTGCCAGCAGCCCCCGACAGGGAACCGGGGAGCTGTTTTTT; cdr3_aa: CASSPRQGTGELFF
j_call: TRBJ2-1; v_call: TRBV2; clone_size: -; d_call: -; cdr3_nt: TGTGCCAGCAGTGAACAGTCCAATGAGCAGTTCTTC; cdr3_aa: CASSEQSNEQFF